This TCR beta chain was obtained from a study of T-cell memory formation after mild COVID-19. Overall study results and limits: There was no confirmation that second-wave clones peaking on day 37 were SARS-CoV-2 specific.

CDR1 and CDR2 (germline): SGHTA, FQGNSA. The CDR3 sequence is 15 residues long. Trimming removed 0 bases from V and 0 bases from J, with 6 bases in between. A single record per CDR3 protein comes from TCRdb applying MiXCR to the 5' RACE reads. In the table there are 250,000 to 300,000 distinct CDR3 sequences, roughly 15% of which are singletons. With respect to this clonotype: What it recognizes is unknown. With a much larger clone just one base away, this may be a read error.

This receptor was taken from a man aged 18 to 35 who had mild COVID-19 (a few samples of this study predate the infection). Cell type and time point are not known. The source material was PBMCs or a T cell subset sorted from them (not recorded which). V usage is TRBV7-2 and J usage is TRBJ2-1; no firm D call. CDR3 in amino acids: CASSLAVSSYNEQFF. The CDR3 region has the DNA TGTGCCAGCAGCTTAGCGGTGAGCTCCTACAATGAGCAGTTCTTC.